This entry concerns a single T cell receptor beta chain. Its antigen remains unknown. This sample was taken from a study of response to subunit inactivated influenza vaccine. Study-level results: With each seasonal influenza vaccination, the authors suggested, few new T cells are recruited.

A single record per CDR3 protein comes from TCRdb applying MiXCR to the RT-PCR reads. This sample has around 300,000 distinct CDR3 sequences; about 20% occur once, and the top ten carry 10%. Between the trimmed V and J ends, which lost 5 bases and 7 bases, there was a span of 15 bases. The CDR3 contains 13 residues. Germline-derived CDR1 and CDR2 are SQVTM and ANQGSEA. The source material was PBMCs from blood, sampled less than 22 months after vaccination. This sequence joins TRBV29-1 and TRBJ2-1, with D perhaps given as TRBD1 or TRBD2 (5 bases each). The source is a man between 50 and 75 years old who received an inactivated influenza vaccine. The CDR3 sequence is CSVREGTGNEQFF. DNA of the CDR3: TGCAGCGTTAGAGAGGGGACCGGGAATGAGCAGTTCTTC.